This T cell receptor (beta chain) was identified in a study of identical twins. The germline V and J ends were trimmed by 10 bases and 3 bases, with 13 bases remaining between them. The CDR3 runs to 12 residues. Germline CDR1 is SNHLY and CDR2 is FYNNEI. TCRdb itself ran the 5' RACE reads through MiXCR, one entry per CDR3 protein. The repertoire has roughly 720,000 distinct CDR3 sequences, 15% to 20% of them found once; the top ten carry roughly 14%. This sample was also put to use in a study of T cells expressing NK-cell markers.

V usage is TRBV2 and J usage is TRBJ2-7, with TRBD2 as a possible D gene (5 bases). The specimen sequenced was PBMCs. The clonotype originates from a young woman in good health. This CDR3 reads CATASGNYEQYF. The DNA of the CDR3 is TGTGCCACCGCCTCGGGGAACTACGAGCAGTACTTC.